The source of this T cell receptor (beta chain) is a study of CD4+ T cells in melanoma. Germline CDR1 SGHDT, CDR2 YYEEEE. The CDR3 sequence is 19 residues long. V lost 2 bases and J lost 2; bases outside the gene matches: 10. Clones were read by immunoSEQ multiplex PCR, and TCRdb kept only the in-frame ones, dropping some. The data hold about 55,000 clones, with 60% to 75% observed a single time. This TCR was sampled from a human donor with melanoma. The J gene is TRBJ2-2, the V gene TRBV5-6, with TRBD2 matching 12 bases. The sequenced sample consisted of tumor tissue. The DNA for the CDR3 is TGTGCCAGCAGCTTATTCATTTCGACTAGCGGGGGCAACACCGGGGAGCTGTTTTTT. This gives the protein CASSLFISTSGGNTGELFF.